The entry that follows covers one TCR beta chain sequence. The antigen is unknown. Assay: immunoSEQ multiplex PCR; the TCRdb copy retains only in-frame clones and omits some. The sample records under 100,000 clones, nearly 95% being singletons. The V end was cut by 3 bases, the J end by 3 bases, with 12 bases between. Germline CDR1 KGHSH, CDR2 LQKENI. The length of the CDR3 is 14 residues. This record comes from a study of PD-1 blockade in classical Hodgkin lymphoma. Overall study findings and caveats: Any patient who commenced nivolumab under 1 year after ASCT was excluded. A significant rise in TCR diversity was seen by C4D1 for CD4+ cells but not for CD8+ cells. Baseline TCR diversity was reportedly lower in newly diagnosed patients than healthy donors.

The patients all showed relapse after autologous stem cell transplantation, while their brentuximab vedotin exposure varied. The input for sequencing was peripheral blood mononuclear cells (PBMCs), taken before the second cycle of nivolumab. This sequence originates from a human donor with classical Hodgkin lymphoma. The gene calls are TRBV18 and TRBJ2-7, with D unclear. The CDR3 loop reads CASSPLSRGYEQYF. CDR3 coding DNA: TGTGCCAGCTCACCCCTCTCTCGTGGCTACGAGCAGTACTTC. Supplemented by reference TRBV18 and TRBJ2-7, the full variable domain reads NAGVMQNPRHLVRRRGQEARLRCSPMKGHSHVYWYRQLPEEGLKFMVYLQKENIIDESGMPKERFSAEFPKEGPSILRIQQVVRGDSAAYFCASSPLSRGYEQYFGPGTRLTVT.